One and the same sample provided the 21 T cell receptor beta chains below, sequenced in a study of blood T cell repertoires in COVID-19. The method was immunoSEQ multiplex PCR; TCRdb's version includes in-frame clones alone and lacks a portion of them. The sample has 95,000 to 120,000 clones, about three quarters seen once. The sequenced sample was peripheral blood. These receptors all come from a middle-aged woman with acute or convalescent COVID-19.

The chain recombines TRBV29-1 with TRBJ1-1; unclear D gene. The CDR3 covers 11 residues. Germline assignment: CDR1 SQVTM and CDR2 ANQGSEA. V was shortened by 4 bases and J by 10 bases, with 13 bases between the two germline ends. The CDR3 is CSVGGWAGAFF. The CDR3 nucleotides read TGCAGCGTTGGTGGATGGGCGGGAGCTTTCTTT.

V is TRBV10-3 and J is TRBJ1-5; 7 nucleotides match TRBD1. The CDR3 contains 13 residues. Germline loops: CDR1 ENHRY, CDR2 SYGVKD. V lost 8 bases, J lost 7 bases, and 8 bases stayed unmatched. The CDR3 bases are TGTGCCATCCAACCGGACAGGCAGCAGCCCCAGCATTTT. Amino acids: CAIQPDRQQPQHF.

The chain links TRBV27 to TRBJ2-1; tentatively, D is TRBD1 (6 bases). CDR1 and CDR2 (germline): MNHEY, SMNVEV (reference sequence). With 6 bases removed from V and 4 bases from J, the gap between germline ends came to 10 bases. The CDR3 covers 13 residues. The CDR3: CASSSDRYNEQFF. The DNA of the CDR3 is TGTGCCAGCAGCTCGGACAGATACAATGAGCAGTTCTTC.

The V and J genes are TRBV13 and TRBJ2-7; no firm D call. Per the germline V gene, CDR1 is PRHDT and CDR2 is FYEKMQ (reference sequence). The CDR3 sequence is 13 residues long. Trimming took 0 bases from V and 5 from J, leaving 8 bases between them. The CDR3 coding sequence is TGTGCCAGCAGCTTAGGACCTGGAGACGAGCAGTACTTC. The encoded protein is CASSLGPGDEQYF.

This chain links TRBV19 with TRBJ2-6, with TRBD1 as a possible D gene (6 bases). Trimming pared 7 bases from V and 4 bases from J, leaving 14 bases between. This CDR3 is 15 amino acids long. Germline-derived CDR1 and CDR2 are LNHDA and SQIVND (reference sequence). CDR3 nucleotides: TGTGCCAGTATCCCCACAGGGTCCGGGGCCAACGTCCTGACTTTC. Residues: CASIPTGSGANVLTF. The entire variable domain, with the rest obtained from reference TRBV19 and TRBJ2-6, is as follows: DGGITQSPKYLFRKEGQNVTLSCEQNLNHDAMYWYRQDPGQGLRLIYYSQIVNDFQKGDIAEGYSVSREKKESFPLTVTSAQKNPTAFYLCASIPTGSGANVLTFGAGSRLTVL.

This chain links TRBV5-5 with TRBJ1-4; D not resolved. The CDR3 covers 13 residues. Germline V gives CDR1 SGHKS, CDR2 YYEKEE (reference sequence). V dropped 2 bases and J dropped 4 bases, with 6 bases sitting between them. Here the CDR3 DNA reads TGTGCCAGCAGCTTACACATTAATGAAAAACTGTTTTTT. This codes for CASSLHINEKLFF.

This clone occurred a few times. The V and J genes are TRBV3-1 (or the pseudogene TRBV3-2) and TRBJ2-7, with 7 bases identical to TRBD2. CDR3 length equals 13 residues. Germline V CDR1 and CDR2: LGHDT, YNNKEL (reference sequence). V shed 0 bases and J 5 bases; nucleotides not matched to a gene: 1. The CDR3 DNA sequence: TGTGCCAGCAGCCAAGAAGCGGGACACGAGCAGTACTTC. It encodes CASSQEAGHEQYF.

The chain has TRBV7-9 and TRBJ1-1; D is perhaps TRBD1 (5 bases). The CDR3 is 14 residues long. The germline V gene encodes CDR1 SEHNR and CDR2 FQNEAQ (reference sequence). Trimming pared 5 bases from V and 5 bases from J, leaving 15 bases between. CDR3 DNA: TGTGCCAGCAGCCCATGGACGGGGGGGACTGAAGCTTTCTTT. Amino acid sequence: CASSPWTGGTEAFF.

The V gene is TRBV9, the J gene TRBJ2-5, with 9 bases aligning to TRBD1. The CDR3 consists of 16 residues. Germline V gene lookup returns CDR1 SGDLS and CDR2 YYNGEE. V lost 4 bases and J lost 4; bases outside the gene matches: 11. The CDR3 is CASSPRGQGTGETQYF. CDR3 nucleotides: TGTGCCAGCAGCCCCCGTGGACAGGGGACGGGAGAGACCCAGTACTTC.

The chain recombines TRBV6-5 with TRBJ2-7; TRBD1 matches at 10 bases. The CDR3 spans 14 residues. Germline assignment: CDR1 MNHEY and CDR2 SVGAGI. The ends lost 7 bases at V and 3 bases at J; junction bases unmatched: 6. The CDR3 bases are TGTGCCAGCACCCAATGGACAGGGGGCTACGAGCAGTACTTC. Protein: CASTQWTGGYEQYF.

The rearrangement links TRBV2 to TRBJ2-7, with TRBD1 identical over 9 bases. Germline V gene sequence: CDR1 SNHLY, CDR2 FYNNEI. The CDR3 has 15 amino acids. Trimming took 7 bases from V and 2 from J; bases not matched to a gene: 9. CDR3 in DNA: TGTGCCAGCAAAAGGGGGACAGGGCTCACCTACGAGCAGTACTTC. Its translation: CASKRGTGLTYEQYF.

This clone has only one observation. V is TRBV25-1 and J is TRBJ2-3; a possible D gene is TRBD1 (6 bases). Trimming removed 4 bases at V and 8 bases at J, with 22 bases between. The CDR3 has 16 residues. Per germline, CDR1 MGHDK and CDR2 SYGVNS. CDR3 DNA sequence: TGTGCCAGCAGTGTCCAGGGGTTAGGCTCTTCTAGTACGCAGTATTTT. Protein: CASSVQGLGSSSTQYF.

The chain has TRBV19 and TRBJ2-3, with 8 bases matching TRBD2. CDR3 length: 18 residues. CDR1 LNHDA and CDR2 SQIVND come from the germline V gene (reference sequence). V trimming: 8 bases; J trimming: 0 bases; junction bases outside the gene matches: 16. The CDR3 sequence: CASSYPGGRRSSTDTQYF. The CDR3 DNA sequence: TGTGCCAGTTCGTATCCGGGGGGGCGGAGATCTAGCACAGATACGCAGTATTTT.

The J gene is TRBJ2-7, the V gene TRBV4-1, with 7 nucleotides matching TRBD1. There are 15 residues in the CDR3. Germline values: CDR1 MGHRA, CDR2 YSYEKL. Germline trimming cut 1 base from V and 3 bases from J; bases unmatched to any gene: 6. For the CDR3, the DNA is TGCGCCAGCAGCCAAGTAACGGGACAGAACTACGAGCAGTACTTC. Its protein product is CASSQVTGQNYEQYF.

The J gene is TRBJ1-2, the V gene TRBV3-1 (or the pseudogene TRBV3-2), with TRBD1 identical over 9 bases. This CDR3 is 15 amino acids long. From germline, CDR1 is LGHDT and CDR2 YNNKEL (reference sequence). The ends lost 0 bases at V and 7 bases at J; junction bases unmatched: 6. As DNA, the CDR3 is TGTGCCAGCAGCCAAGATGGGACAGGGAAGAGTGGCTACACCTTC. This translates into CASSQDGTGKSGYTF.

The chain uses TRBV7-9 and TRBJ2-3; TRBD2 matches at 7 bases. CDR1 is SEHNR and CDR2 is FQNEAQ in the germline V gene (reference sequence). This CDR3 has 15 residues. J gave up 3 bases and V 6 bases, and 9 bases lay outside the gene matches. CDR3 region: CASSPGLGRTDTQYF. In nucleotides, the CDR3 is TGTGCCAGCAGTCCTGGACTAGGCAGGACAGATACGCAGTATTTT.

V is TRBV5-1 and J is TRBJ2-7, with TRBD1 as a possible D gene (5 bases). Germline loops: CDR1 SGHRS, CDR2 YFSETQ. The CDR3 length is 13 residues. V gave up 0 bases and J gave up 7 bases, with 11 bases separating them. Written as DNA, the CDR3 is TGCGCCAGCAGCTTGGCTTCAGGGTGGGAGCAGTACTTC. This encodes CASSLASGWEQYF.

DNA of the CDR3: TGTGCCAGCAGCTTAGACAGTATGAACACTGAAGCTTTCTTT. It translates to CASSLDSMNTEAFF. The chain has TRBV7-9 and TRBJ1-1; unclear D gene. Trimming cost V 1 base and J 0 bases, with 6 bases left between them. CDR3 length: 14 residues. Per germline, CDR1 SEHNR and CDR2 FQNEAQ (reference sequence).

This chain links TRBV3-1 (or the pseudogene TRBV3-2) with TRBJ2-7; 9 nucleotides agree with TRBD1. The J segment lost 2 bases and the V segment lost 3 bases, leaving 2 bases of the junction unmatched. CDR3 length: 14 amino acids. Germline V gives CDR1 LGHDT, CDR2 YNNKEL (reference sequence). CDR3 loop: CASSQGTGPYEQYF. CDR3 coding DNA: TGTGCCAGCAGCCAGGGGACAGGGCCCTACGAGCAGTACTTC.

V and J are TRBV5-4 and TRBJ2-7; a possible D gene is TRBD1 (5 bases). CDR1 and CDR2 (germline): SGHNT, YYREEE (reference sequence). V lost 0 bases to trimming and J lost 3 bases, with 13 bases between them. The length of the CDR3 is 15 residues. The CDR3 region is CASSLDRTTYYEQYF. CDR3 bases: TGTGCCAGCAGCTTGGACAGGACCACGTACTACGAGCAGTACTTC. Filled out from reference TRBV5-4 and TRBJ2-7, the complete variable domain reads ETGVTQSPTHLIKTRGQQVTLRCSSQSGHNTVSWYQQALGQGPQFIFQYYREEENGRGNFPPRFSGLQFPNYSSELNVNALELDDSALYLCASSLDRTTYYEQYFGPGTRLTVT.

The chain combines TRBV7-9 with TRBJ1-4; D is undetermined. V was pared by 2 bases and J by 10 bases, with 8 bases between. CDR1 and CDR2 from the germline V gene are SEHNR and FQNEAQ (reference sequence). The CDR3 consists of 12 residues. CDR3 sequence (DNA): TGTGCCAGCAGCTTATCCCAGTTAAAACTGTTTTTT. It encodes CASSLSQLKLFF. The full variable domain, completed using reference TRBV7-9 and TRBJ1-4, is DTGVSQNPRHKITKRGQNVTFRCDPISEHNRLYWYRQTLGQGPEFLTYFQNEAQLEKSRLLSDRFSAERPKGSFSTLEIQRTEQGDSAMYLCASSLSQLKLFFGSGTQLSVL.